This T cell receptor beta chain was sequenced for a study of regulatory T cells in long-lasting Graves disease. The V gene end was trimmed by 6 bases and the J gene end by 3 bases; junction bases not matched to a gene: 3. From germline, CDR1 is SNHLY and CDR2 FYNNEI. The CDR3 totals 14 residues. Stated time point: newly diagnosed GD, antithyroid drugs for less than 3 months. The authors made the TCR library using RNA they extracted from PBMCs. This clonotype was recorded at least ten times. Construction of TCR beta libraries relied on iRepertoire HTBI primers and on Arm-PCR targeting CDR3 regions. One entry per CDR3 protein results from TCRdb running MiXCR on the multiplex PCR reads. The sample lists more than 300,000 distinct CDR3 sequences, about a sixth occurring once. This sample also appeared in a second study, on T cells in Graves' hyperthyroidism and ophthalmopathy.

The TCR originated in a woman younger than 35 with Graves disease. The rearrangement links TRBV2 to TRBJ2-7; 12 bases align to TRBD2. The specimen comprised peripheral blood mononuclear cells (PBMCs), sampled at new diagnosis, from a patient treated with antithyroid drugs. CDR3 DNA sequence: TGTGCCAGCAGGAAGACTAGCGGGGGCTACGAGCAGTACTTC. Translated: CASRKTSGGYEQYF. The full variable domain, with the rest looked up from reference TRBV2 and TRBJ2-7, is EPEVTQTPSHQVTQMGQEVILRCVPISNHLYFYWYRQILGQKVEFLVSFYNNEISEKSEIFDDQFSVERPDGSNFTLKIRSTKLEDSAMYFCASRKTSGGYEQYFGPGTRLTVT.